Presented here are 13 T cell receptor beta chains from one specimen sequenced in a study of T cells in Graves' hyperthyroidism and ophthalmopathy. Amplification targeted TCR beta CDR3 regions from RNA transcripts. The HTBI set primed first-round TCR CDR3 RT-PCR. TCRdb passed the multiplex PCR reads through MiXCR, listing each CDR3 protein once. The table records a few hundred thousand distinct CDR3 sequences, more than 12% of them present only once. Material for sequencing was blood. Source of these receptors: a woman younger than 45 with Graves' hyperthyroidism.

This clonotype was seen many times. The CDR3 DNA reads TGCAGTGCTAGTCCCGCACACTTAAGACAGGGGGCAAAACAGTACTTC. This gives the protein CSASPAHLRQGAKQYF. The chain links TRBV20-1 to TRBJ2-5; 10 bases fit TRBD1. Germline loops: CDR1 DFQATT, CDR2 SNEGSKA (reference sequence). CDR3 length equals 16 residues. V was pared by 3 bases and J by 11 bases, with 18 bases of the junction left unmatched.

This clonotype was recorded a few times. CDR3 DNA: TGTGCCAGCAGTGAATCGGCACTCCTCGCGGAGGGCTACACCTTC. Encoded protein: CASSESALLAEGYTF. This chain links TRBV6-1 with TRBJ1-2; D unresolved. The CDR3 has 15 amino acids. The germline gives CDR1 MNHNS, CDR2 SASEGT. The V end was cut by 2 bases, the J end by 8 bases, with 18 bases between.

This clonotype was detected many times. This chain uses TRBV20-1 with TRBJ2-1, with D possibly being TRBD2 (6 bases). The CDR3 runs to 14 residues. Between the trimmed V and J ends, which lost 2 bases and 6 bases, there was a span of 14 bases. Germline V lookup: CDR1 DFQATT, CDR2 SNEGSKA (reference sequence). The CDR3 loop reads CSARLQGGLNEQFF. DNA for the CDR3: TGCAGTGCTAGATTGCAGGGAGGTCTCAATGAGCAGTTCTTC.

This chain uses TRBV7-3 with TRBJ2-5, with TRBD1 as a possible D gene (5 bases). V was clipped by 3 bases and J by 2 bases, with 10 bases between them. The germline gives CDR1 SGHTA, CDR2 FQGTGA. The CDR3 extends over 14 amino acids. CDR3: CASSFKTEQETQYF. Here the CDR3 DNA reads TGTGCCAGCAGCTTTAAGACAGAGCAAGAGACCCAGTACTTC. Full variable domain (rest looked up from reference TRBV7-3 and TRBJ2-5): GAGVSQTPSNKVTEKGKYVELRCDPISGHTALYWYRQSLGQGPEFLIYFQGTGAADDSGLPNDRFFAVRPEGSVSTLKIQRTERGDSAVYLCASSFKTEQETQYFGPGTRLLVL.

The chain recombines TRBV12-3 or TRBV12-4 with TRBJ1-5; TRBD1 is a possible D gene (6 bases). V was clipped by 7 bases and J by 0 bases, with 10 bases between them. The CDR3 spans 14 residues. The CDR3 DNA reads TGTGCCAGCAACCGAGGGGGTAGCAATCAGCCCCAGCATTTT. It encodes CASNRGGSNQPQHF.

Ten or more counts support this clonotype. CDR3 region: CASTGGRASSYNEQFF. The CDR3 coding sequence is TGTGCCAGCACTGGAGGAAGGGCGAGCTCCTACAATGAGCAGTTCTTC. The chain carries TRBV28 and TRBJ2-1; a weak D match, TRBD2 (5 bases). This CDR3 comprises 16 residues. Per the germline V gene, CDR1 is MDHEN and CDR2 is SYDVKM. V lost 7 bases and J 0 bases, leaving 16 bases between the germline ends.

Many counts were recorded for this clonotype. This rearrangement joins TRBV11-2 to TRBJ2-3; TRBD2 aligns across 11 bases. V shed 1 base and J 4 bases; nucleotides not matched to a gene: 4. Germline values: CDR1 SGHAT, CDR2 FQNNGV. The CDR3 length is 16 residues. CDR3 nucleotide sequence: TGTGCCAGCAGCTTAGGGGTAGCGGGAGGGCCAGATACGCAGTATTTT. Translation gives CASSLGVAGGPDTQYF.

This clonotype was observed at least ten times. V usage is TRBV5-1 and J usage is TRBJ2-7, with D hard to call. The germline V and J ends were trimmed by 0 bases and 2 bases, with 9 bases remaining between them. The CDR3 length is 14 residues. Germline V CDR1 and CDR2: SGHRS, YFSETQ. The CDR3 loop reads CASSLDTKPYEQYF. Here the CDR3 DNA reads TGCGCCAGCAGCTTGGACACAAAGCCCTACGAGCAGTACTTC.

The chain combines TRBV11-2 with TRBJ2-2; tentative D call: TRBD2 (5 bases). Trimming removed 5 bases at V and 0 bases at J, with 16 bases between. The germline gives CDR1 SGHAT, CDR2 FQNNGV. There are 17 residues in the CDR3. CDR3 coding DNA: TGTGCCAGCAGCCCCCTTACGGGGATAACGAACACCGGGGAGCTGTTTTTT. This codes for CASSPLTGITNTGELFF. The complete variable domain, with remaining parts taken from reference TRBV11-2 and TRBJ2-2, reads EAGVAQSPRYKIIEKRQSVAFWCNPISGHATLYWYQQILGQGPKLLIQFQNNGVVDDSQLPKDRFSAERLKGVDSTLKIQPAKLEDSAVYLCASSPLTGITNTGELFFGEGSRLTVL.

This clonotype occurred many times. This chain connects TRBV6-1 to TRBJ2-1; a possible D gene is TRBD2 (5 bases). CDR3 length: 11 residues. Trimming removed 1 base from V and 12 bases from J, with 7 bases in between. Germline V gene data show CDR1 as MNHNS and CDR2 as SASEGT. In nucleotides, the CDR3 is TGTGCCAGCAGTGAAGGGCTAGCGCAGTTCTTC. It codes for CASSEGLAQFF.

This clonotype was detected only a few times. The chain joins TRBV7-2 to TRBJ1-3, with 7 bases that match TRBD1. CDR1 SGHTA and CDR2 FQGNSA come from the germline V gene. Unmatched junction bases numbered 2, after V lost 1 base and J lost 2 bases. CDR3 length equals 15 residues. CDR3 nucleotides: TGTGCCAGCAGCTTAGGAGACAGGGCTGGAAACACCATATATTTT. Translated: CASSLGDRAGNTIYF.

This clonotype was counted a few times. The chain couples TRBV5-4 to TRBJ2-3, with D perhaps assigned TRBD1 or TRBD2 (5 bases each). The CDR3 totals 16 residues. Per germline, CDR1 SGHNT and CDR2 YYREEE (reference sequence). V lost 0 bases and J 1 base, leaving 12 bases between the germline ends. The DNA for the CDR3 is TGTGCCAGCAGCTTGGGATATGGGGGAGGCACAGATACGCAGTATTTT. This encodes CASSLGYGGGTDTQYF. The full variable domain, with the rest looked up from reference TRBV5-4 and TRBJ2-3, is ETGVTQSPTHLIKTRGQQVTLRCSSQSGHNTVSWYQQALGQGPQFIFQYYREEENGRGNFPPRFSGLQFPNYSSELNVNALELDDSALYLCASSLGYGGGTDTQYFGPGTRLTVL.

This clonotype was recorded at least ten times. J is TRBJ2-5 and V is TRBV18; D is unresolved. The V gene's germline CDR1 is KGHSH and CDR2 LQKENI. Trimming took off 1 base at V and 0 bases at J, with 3 bases between the two ends. The CDR3 has 13 amino acids. The CDR3 nucleotides read TGTGCCAGCTCACCACACTACCAAGAGACCCAGTACTTC. It yields the protein CASSPHYQETQYF.